This TCR beta chain emerged from a study of glioma-infiltrating T cells. Study summary: Low-grade gliomas were grade II; glioblastomas were grade IV at initial diagnosis. Study results and limitations: Tissue and blood shared very few CDR3 sequences.

Amplification of TCR alpha and beta CDR3 regions from RNA used iRepertoire nested multiplex PCR. TCRdb recomputed calls from the multiplex PCR reads with MiXCR, one row per CDR3 protein. Found here are a few hundred thousand distinct CDR3 sequences, 41% of them singletons; the top ten hold 12%. Worth noting for this clonotype: The target antigen is unknown.

Sequencing was done on a sample of glioma tissue, nonneoplastic brain tissue, or PBMCs (not recorded which). This sequence originates from a human donor with low-grade glioma or glioblastoma, undergoing nonglioma brain surgery, or in good health (not recorded which).

The CDR3 reads CASSLLYGGDTEAFF. The CDR3 bases are TGTGCCAGCAGTTTATTATATGGGGGGGACACTGAAGCTTTCTTT. The chain combines TRBV28 with TRBJ1-1; D might be TRBD1 (5 bases). The CDR3 is 15 amino acids. V was shortened by 1 base and J by 3 bases, with 12 bases between the two germline ends. Germline loops: CDR1 MDHEN, CDR2 SYDVKM. Complete variable domain (other parts from reference TRBV28 and TRBJ1-1): DVKVTQSSRYLVKRTGEKVFLECVQDMDHENMFWYRQDPGLGLRLIYFSYDVKMKEKGDIPEGYSVSREKKERFSLILESASTNQTSMYLCASSLLYGGDTEAFFGQGTRLTVV.